This record concerns one T cell receptor beta chain sequence. These data originate in a study of technical replicates of blood from a few donors. Clones were read by immunoSEQ multiplex PCR, and TCRdb kept only the in-frame ones, dropping some. The sample shows 65,000 to 80,000 clones, about 95% of them seen only once. The CDR3 consists of 17 residues. The V and J ends lost 0 bases and 0 bases respectively, with 14 bases between them. Germline loops: CDR1 SGHDN, CDR2 FVKESK. The sample consisted of T cells isolated from PBMCs. The rearrangement links TRBV14 to TRBJ2-5, with D maybe TRBD2 (5 bases). This sequence originates from a human donor in good health. Here the CDR3 DNA reads TGTGCCAGCAGCCAAGACCGTCCCGGGATCCACCAAGAGACCCAGTACTTC. It encodes CASSQDRPGIHQETQYF.